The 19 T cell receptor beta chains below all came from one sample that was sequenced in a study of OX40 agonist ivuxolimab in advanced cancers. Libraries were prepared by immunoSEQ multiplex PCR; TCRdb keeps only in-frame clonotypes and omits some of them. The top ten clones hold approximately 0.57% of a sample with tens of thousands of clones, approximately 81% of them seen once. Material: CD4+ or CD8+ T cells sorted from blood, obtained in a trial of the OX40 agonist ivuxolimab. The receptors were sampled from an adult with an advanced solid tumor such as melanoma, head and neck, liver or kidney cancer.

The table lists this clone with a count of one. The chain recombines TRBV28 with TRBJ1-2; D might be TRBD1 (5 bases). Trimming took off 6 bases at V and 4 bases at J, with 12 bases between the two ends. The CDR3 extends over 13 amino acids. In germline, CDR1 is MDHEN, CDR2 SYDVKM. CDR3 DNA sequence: TGTGCCAGCAGCCTCTCGAGGGGCTATGGCTACACCTTC. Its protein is CASSLSRGYGYTF.

Written as DNA, the CDR3 is TGTGCCAGCAGCTCCCGGGGAGGTGAAGAGACCCAGTACTTC. This codes for CASSSRGGEETQYF. This sequence joins TRBV5-6 and TRBJ2-5; a weak D match, TRBD2 (6 bases). V was cut by 3 bases and J by 3 bases, with 12 bases left in between. The CDR3 spans 14 residues. Germline V gene lookup returns CDR1 SGHDT and CDR2 YYEEEE.

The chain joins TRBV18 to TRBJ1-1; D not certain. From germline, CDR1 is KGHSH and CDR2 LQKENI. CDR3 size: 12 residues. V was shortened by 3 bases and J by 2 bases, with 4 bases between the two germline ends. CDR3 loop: CASSPTNTEAFF. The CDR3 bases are TGTGCCAGCTCACCCACTAACACTGAAGCTTTCTTT.

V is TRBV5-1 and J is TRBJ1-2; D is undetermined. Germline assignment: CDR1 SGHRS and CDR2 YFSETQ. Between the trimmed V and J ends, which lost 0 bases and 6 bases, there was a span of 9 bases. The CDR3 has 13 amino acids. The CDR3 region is CASSLVLGNGYTF. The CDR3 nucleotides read TGCGCCAGCAGCTTGGTACTCGGGAATGGCTACACCTTC.

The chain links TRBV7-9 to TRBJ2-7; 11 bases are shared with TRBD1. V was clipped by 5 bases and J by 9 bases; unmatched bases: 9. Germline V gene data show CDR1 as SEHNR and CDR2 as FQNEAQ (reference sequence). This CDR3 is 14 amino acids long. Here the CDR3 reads CASSADRGLGGQYF. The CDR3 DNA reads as TGTGCCAGCAGCGCGGACAGGGGGCTAGGCGGGCAGTACTTC.

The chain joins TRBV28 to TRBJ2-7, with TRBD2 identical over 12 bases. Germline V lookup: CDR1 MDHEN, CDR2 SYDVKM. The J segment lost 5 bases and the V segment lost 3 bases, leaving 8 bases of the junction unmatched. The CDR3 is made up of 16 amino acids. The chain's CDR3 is CASSFLTSGSVNEQYF. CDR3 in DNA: TGTGCCAGCAGTTTCTTGACTAGCGGGAGTGTGAACGAGCAGTACTTC.

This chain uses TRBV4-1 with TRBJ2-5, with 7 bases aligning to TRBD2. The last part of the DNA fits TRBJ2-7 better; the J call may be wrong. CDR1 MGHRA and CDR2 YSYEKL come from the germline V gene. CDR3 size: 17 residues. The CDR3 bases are TGCGCCAGCAGCCAAGATTGGGCCCCGCGGGAGACCTACGAGCAGTACTTC. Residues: CASSQDWAPRETYEQYF.

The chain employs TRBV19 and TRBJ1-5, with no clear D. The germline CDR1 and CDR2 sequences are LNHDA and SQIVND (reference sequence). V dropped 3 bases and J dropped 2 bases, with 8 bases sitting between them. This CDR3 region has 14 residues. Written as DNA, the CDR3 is TGTGCCAGTAGTATCTCCAGTCGCAATCAGCCCCAGCATTTT. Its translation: CASSISSRNQPQHF.

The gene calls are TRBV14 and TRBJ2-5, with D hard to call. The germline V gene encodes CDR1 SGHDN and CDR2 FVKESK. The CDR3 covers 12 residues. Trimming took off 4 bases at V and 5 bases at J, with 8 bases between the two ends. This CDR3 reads CASSRLEETQYF. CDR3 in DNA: TGTGCCAGCAGCCGACTCGAGGAGACCCAGTACTTC.

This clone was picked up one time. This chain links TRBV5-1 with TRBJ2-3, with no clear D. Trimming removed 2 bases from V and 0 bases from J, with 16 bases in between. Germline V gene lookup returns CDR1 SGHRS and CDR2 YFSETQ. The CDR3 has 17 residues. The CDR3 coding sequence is TGCGCCAGCAGCTTAGAGCCCGAGGCCGCAAGCACAGATACGCAGTATTTT. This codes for CASSLEPEAASTDTQYF.

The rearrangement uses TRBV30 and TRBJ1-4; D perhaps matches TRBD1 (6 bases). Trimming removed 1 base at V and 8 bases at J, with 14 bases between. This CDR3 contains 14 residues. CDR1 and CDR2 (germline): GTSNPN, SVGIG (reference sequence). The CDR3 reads CAWSGGGGREKLFF. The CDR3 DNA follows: TGTGCCTGGAGTGGTGGGGGCGGACGGGAAAAACTGTTTTTT.

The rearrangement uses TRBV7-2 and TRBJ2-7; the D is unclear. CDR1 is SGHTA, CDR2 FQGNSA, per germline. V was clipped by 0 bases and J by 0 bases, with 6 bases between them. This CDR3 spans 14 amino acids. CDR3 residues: CASSLAFGSYEQYF. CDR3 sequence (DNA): TGTGCCAGCAGCTTAGCCTTCGGCTCCTACGAGCAGTACTTC.

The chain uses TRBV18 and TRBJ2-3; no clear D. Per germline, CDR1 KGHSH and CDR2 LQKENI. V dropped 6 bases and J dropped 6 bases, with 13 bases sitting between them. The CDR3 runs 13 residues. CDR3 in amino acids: CASSPGFLDTQYF. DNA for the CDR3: TGTGCCAGCTCCCCCGGGTTTTTGGATACGCAGTATTTT.

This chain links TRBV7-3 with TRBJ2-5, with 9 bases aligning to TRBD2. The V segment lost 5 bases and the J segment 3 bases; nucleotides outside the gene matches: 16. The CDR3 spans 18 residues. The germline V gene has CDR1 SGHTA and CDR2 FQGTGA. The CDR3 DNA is TGTGCCAGCAGCGGCCGTAAAAAGAGGCTAGCGGGGAAAGAGACCCAGTACTTC. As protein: CASSGRKKRLAGKETQYF. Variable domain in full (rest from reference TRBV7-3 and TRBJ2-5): GAGVSQTPSNKVTEKGKYVELRCDPISGHTALYWYRQSLGQGPEFLIYFQGTGAADDSGLPNDRFFAVRPEGSVSTLKIQRTERGDSAVYLCASSGRKKRLAGKETQYFGPGTRLLVL.

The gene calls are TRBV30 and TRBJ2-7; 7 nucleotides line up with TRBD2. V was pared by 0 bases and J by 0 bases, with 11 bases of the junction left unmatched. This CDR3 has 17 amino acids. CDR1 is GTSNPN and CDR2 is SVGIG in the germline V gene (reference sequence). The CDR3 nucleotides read TGTGCCTGGAGTGTACTTTTGGGGAGGGCCGGCTCCTACGAGCAGTACTTC. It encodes CAWSVLLGRAGSYEQYF.

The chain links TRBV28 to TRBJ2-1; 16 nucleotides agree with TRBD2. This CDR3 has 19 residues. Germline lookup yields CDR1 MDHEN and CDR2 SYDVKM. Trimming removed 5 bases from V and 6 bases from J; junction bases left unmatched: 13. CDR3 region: CASSTPGTSGRARFNEQFF. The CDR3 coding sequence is TGTGCCAGCAGTACCCCCGGGACTAGCGGGAGGGCCAGGTTCAATGAGCAGTTCTTC.

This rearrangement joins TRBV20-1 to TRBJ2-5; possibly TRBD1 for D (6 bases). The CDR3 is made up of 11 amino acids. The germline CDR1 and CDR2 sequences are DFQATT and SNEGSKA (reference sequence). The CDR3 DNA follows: TGCAGCGGACAGACTCAAGAGACCCAGTACTTC. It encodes CSGQTQETQYF.

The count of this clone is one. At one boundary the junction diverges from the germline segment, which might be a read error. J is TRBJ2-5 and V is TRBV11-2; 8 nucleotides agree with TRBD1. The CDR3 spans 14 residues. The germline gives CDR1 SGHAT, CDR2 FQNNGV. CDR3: CASSLDRGQETQYF. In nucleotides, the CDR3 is TGTGCCAGCAGCCTAGACAGGGGACAAGAGACCCAGTACTTC.

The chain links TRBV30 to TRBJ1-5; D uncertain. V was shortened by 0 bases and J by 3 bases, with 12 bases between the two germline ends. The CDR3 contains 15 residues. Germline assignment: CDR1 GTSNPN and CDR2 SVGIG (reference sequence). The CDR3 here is CAWSVGWASNQPQHF. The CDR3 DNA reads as TGTGCCTGGAGTGTAGGATGGGCCTCCAATCAGCCCCAGCATTTT.